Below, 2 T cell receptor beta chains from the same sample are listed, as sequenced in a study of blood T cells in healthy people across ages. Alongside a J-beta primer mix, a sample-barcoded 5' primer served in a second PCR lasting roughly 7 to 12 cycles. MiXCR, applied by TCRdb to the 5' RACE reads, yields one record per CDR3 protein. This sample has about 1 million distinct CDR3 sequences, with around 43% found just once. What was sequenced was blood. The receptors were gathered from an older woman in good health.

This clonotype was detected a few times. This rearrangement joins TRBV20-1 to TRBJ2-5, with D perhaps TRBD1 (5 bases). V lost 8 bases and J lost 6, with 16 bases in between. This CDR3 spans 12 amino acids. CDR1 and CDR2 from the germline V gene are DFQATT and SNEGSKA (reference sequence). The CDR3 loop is CSLARGGQTQYF. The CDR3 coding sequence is TGCAGTTTGGCAAGGGGTGGGCAGACCCAGTACTTC.

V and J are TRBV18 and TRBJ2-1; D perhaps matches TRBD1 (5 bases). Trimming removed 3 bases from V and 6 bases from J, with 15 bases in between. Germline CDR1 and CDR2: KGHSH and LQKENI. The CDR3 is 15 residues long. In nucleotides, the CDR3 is TGTGCCAGCTCACCGGGGCGAAACCCCTTCAATGAGCAGTTCTTC. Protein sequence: CASSPGRNPFNEQFF. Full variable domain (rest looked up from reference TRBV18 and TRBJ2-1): NAGVMQNPRHLVRRRGQEARLRCSPMKGHSHVYWYRQLPEEGLKFMVYLQKENIIDESGMPKERFSAEFPKEGPSILRIQQVVRGDSAAYFCASSPGRNPFNEQFFGPGTRLTVL.